This entry is about one T cell receptor beta chain. Its antigen is as yet unknown. The data were obtained in a study of blood T cells in healthy people across ages. Next came a second PCR, run for about 6 to 11 cycles, which used a sample-barcoded 5' primer along with a J-beta primer mix. A tag from a template-switch adaptor with 12 random nucleotides marked each cDNA molecule. TCRdb passed the 5' RACE reads through MiXCR, listing each CDR3 protein once. The repertoire holds hundreds of thousands of distinct CDR3 sequences, about 50% seen once, with 13% in the top ten. Study-level findings and limits: Older age went with lower TCR beta diversity per million T cells, in a roughly linear way.

The TCR sequence derives from a woman older than 75 in good health. Sequencing was done on a sample of blood.

Here the CDR3 DNA reads TGTGCCAGCAGCTTAGATGACAGGATGGGTGAGCAGTTCTTC. Translating gives CASSLDDRMGEQFF. This chain uses TRBV7-8 with TRBJ2-1; D may be TRBD1 (6 bases). The length of the CDR3 is 14 residues. Deletions cut 1 base from V and 9 bases from J, with 13 bases between. The V gene's germline CDR1 is SGHVS and CDR2 FQNEAQ.